The next 23 T cell receptor beta chains were all read from a single sample in a study of shared clonotypes between healthy human individuals. Clones were sequenced by immunoSEQ multiplex PCR, and TCRdb holds only the in-frame ones, with some missing. The sample records roughly 1,800,000 clones, roughly 95% being singletons. Terminally differentiated effector memory CD45RA+ cells were excluded from the naive CD8 cells, which were CD45RO-negative and positively selected for CCR7. The sample taken for sequencing was naive CD8+ T cells sorted from blood. These receptors were obtained from a man aged 18 to 29 in good health.

This chain connects TRBV23-1 to TRBJ2-1, with TRBD1 matching 9 bases. TRBV23-1 is recorded as an ORF, its role being uncertain. This CDR3 is built from 16 residues. V dropped 2 bases and J dropped 8; count of bases not matched to a gene: 10. CDR3 bases: TGCGCCAGCAGTCAACCCCGGGACAGGGAGCCCCATGAGCAGTTCTTC. This codes for CASSQPRDREPHEQFF.

The chain links TRBV14 to TRBJ1-3, with no clear D. The CDR3 extends over 14 amino acids. Germline CDR1 is SGHDN and CDR2 is FVKESK. V lost 6 bases to trimming and J lost 0 bases, with 9 bases between them. CDR3 region: CASSLWGSGNTIYF. CDR3 sequence (DNA): TGTGCCAGCAGTTTATGGGGCTCTGGAAACACCATATATTTT.

Of note for this clone: At the DNA level, this CDR3 is encoded by other sequences in the same sample as well. This chain joins TRBV11-2 and TRBJ1-2; D gene unclear. Between the trimmed V and J ends, which lost 0 bases and 3 bases, there was a span of 11 bases. CDR3 length: 15 amino acids. Germline loops: CDR1 SGHAT, CDR2 FQNNGV. CDR3 DNA: TGTGCCAGCAGCTTAGATCCTACGGGATACTATGGCTACACCTTC. Its translation is CASSLDPTGYYGYTF.

The chain recombines TRBV28 with TRBJ2-4; D unclear. V was pared by 1 base and J by 3 bases, with 10 bases between. The V gene's germline CDR1 is MDHEN and CDR2 SYDVKM. The CDR3 covers 15 residues. This CDR3 reads CASSLSLWGKNIQYF. CDR3 nucleotides: TGTGCCAGCAGTTTATCGCTGTGGGGCAAAAACATTCAGTACTTC.

The rearrangement uses TRBV2 and TRBJ2-7; 9 nucleotides agree with TRBD2. This CDR3 has 16 amino acids. J gave up 5 bases and V 2 bases, and 10 bases lay outside the gene matches. CDR1 is SNHLY and CDR2 is FYNNEI in the germline V gene. CDR3 bases: TGTGCCAGCAGTGAATCTAGCGGGATAATCTACAACGAGCAGTACTTC. This encodes CASSESSGIIYNEQYF.

In DNA, the CDR3 is TGTGCCAGCAGTTTAGTCCCAGGGGGTAGCAATCAGCCCCAGCATTTT. Translation gives CASSLVPGGSNQPQHF. J is TRBJ1-5 and V is TRBV28; 7 positions match TRBD1. CDR1 is MDHEN, CDR2 SYDVKM, per germline. There are 16 residues in the CDR3. Trimming at V came to 2 bases and at J to 0 bases, leaving 4 bases not matched to a gene. The full variable domain, in which reference TRBV28 and TRBJ1-5 provide the parts outside the CDR3, is DVKVTQSSRYLVKRTGEKVFLECVQDMDHENMFWYRQDPGLGLRLIYFSYDVKMKEKGDIPEGYSVSREKKERFSLILESASTNQTSMYLCASSLVPGGSNQPQHFGDGTRLSIL.

The chain couples TRBV5-1 to TRBJ2-3; D is undetermined. Looked up from germline, CDR1 is SGHRS and CDR2 is YFSETQ. This CDR3 has 15 amino acids. V was pared by 0 bases and J by 5 bases, with 13 bases between. Written as DNA, the CDR3 is TGCGCCAGCAGCTTGGAGTTATCATGGGTAGATACGCAGTATTTT. This codes for CASSLELSWVDTQYF.

J is TRBJ2-1 and V is TRBV7-9; a possible D gene is TRBD2 (7 bases). V was trimmed by 2 bases and J by 8 bases, leaving 19 bases between them. From germline, CDR1 is SEHNR and CDR2 FQNEAQ (reference sequence). The CDR3 totals 16 residues. CDR3 sequence reads: CASSLIQGLSSDEQFF. The CDR3 DNA follows: TGTGCCAGCAGCTTAATACAGGGACTAAGTTCAGATGAGCAGTTCTTC.

A word on this clone: Within the sample, other DNA sequences also encode this same CDR3. V gene TRBV5-1 combines with J gene TRBJ2-3; D remains unclear. Germline CDR1 and CDR2: SGHRS and YFSETQ. Trimming left V 0 bases short and J 6 bases short, with 5 bases between. The CDR3 is 12 residues long. The CDR3 region is CASSLGVDTQYF. The CDR3 bases are TGCGCCAGCAGCTTGGGTGTCGATACGCAGTATTTT.

The chain links TRBV5-1 to TRBJ2-2; the D is unclear. The V end lost 7 bases, the J end lost 4 bases, and 20 bases lay between the germline ends. Germline lookup yields CDR1 SGHRS and CDR2 YFSETQ. The CDR3 runs to 16 residues. Here the CDR3 DNA reads TGCGCCAGCGGGGATACTGGGGTCGAGACCACCGGGGAGCTGTTTTTT. Its protein product is CASGDTGVETTGELFF.

V is TRBV5-6 and J is TRBJ2-7; 10 nucleotides line up with TRBD2. After removal of 0 bases from V and 0 bases from J, the junction contained 6 bases not matched to a gene. The germline V gene has CDR1 SGHDT and CDR2 YYEEEE. This CDR3 is 17 amino acids long. This CDR3 reads CASSLAASGGSSYEQYF. The CDR3 DNA reads TGTGCCAGCAGCTTGGCTGCTAGCGGGGGCAGCTCCTACGAGCAGTACTTC.

This chain connects TRBV2 to TRBJ2-1; TRBD2 agrees at 9 bases. Trimming cost V 2 bases and J 10 bases; bases outside gene matches: 12. This CDR3 region has 16 residues. Germline CDR1 SNHLY, CDR2 FYNNEI. The CDR3 coding sequence is TGTGCCAGCAGTGAATCGGCTAGCGGGATTTTCGGGGAGCAGTTCTTC. Translation: CASSESASGIFGEQFF.

This chain joins TRBV13 and TRBJ1-1; 9 bases agree with TRBD1. Per the germline V gene, CDR1 is PRHDT and CDR2 is FYEKMQ (reference sequence). This CDR3 is built from 16 residues. Trimming at V came to 6 bases and at J to 1 base, leaving 9 bases not matched to a gene. The CDR3 DNA reads as TGTGCCAGCAGTTTTTTAGAGGACAGGGGGAACACTGAAGCTTTCTTT. Its protein is CASSFLEDRGNTEAFF. Filled out from reference TRBV13 and TRBJ1-1, the complete variable domain reads AAGVIQSPRHLIKEKRETATLKCYPIPRHDTVYWYQQGPGQDPQFLISFYEKMQSDKGSIPDRFSAQQFSDYHSELNMSSLELGDSALYFCASSFLEDRGNTEAFFGQGTRLTVV.

The chain employs TRBV10-3 and TRBJ2-2, with 8 bases aligning to TRBD2. This CDR3 spans 17 amino acids. Trimming removed 0 bases from V and 2 bases from J; junction bases left unmatched: 5. Germline CDR1 and CDR2: ENHRY and SYGVKD. The CDR3 DNA is TGTGCCATCAGTGAGTCTCTCGGGAGGGCCAACACCGGGGAGCTGTTTTTT. Amino acids: CAISESLGRANTGELFF.

V usage is TRBV21-1 and J usage is TRBJ1-6; TRBD1, the table's D call, was not compared with the DNA. TRBV21-1 is labeled a pseudogene. The CDR3 runs 16 residues. This CDR3 reads CASSKGRAGGVSPLHF. CDR3 DNA sequence: TGTGCCAGCAGCAAAGGTCGGGCAGGGGGCGTTTCACCCCTCCACTTT.

The J gene is TRBJ2-7, the V gene TRBV30; D is unresolved. The V end was cut by 3 bases, the J end by 5 bases, with 11 bases between. Germline V lookup: CDR1 GTSNPN, CDR2 SVGIG (reference sequence). This CDR3 has 12 residues. CDR3 nucleotides: TGTGCCTGGAGCGATGACGCAGACGAGCAGTACTTC. It encodes CAWSDDADEQYF.

The chain is built from TRBV9 and TRBJ2-3; 7 positions match TRBD2. CDR1 is SGDLS and CDR2 is YYNGEE in the germline V gene. The CDR3 spans 17 residues. Trimming cost V 1 base and J 4 bases; bases outside gene matches: 12. Here the CDR3 reads CASSVLFGGEGADTQYF. The CDR3 bases are TGTGCCAGCAGCGTATTGTTCGGCGGGGAGGGTGCAGATACGCAGTATTTT.

The chain links TRBV2 to TRBJ1-2; D ambiguous. Germline lookup yields CDR1 SNHLY and CDR2 FYNNEI. CDR3 length: 15 residues. V lost 2 bases to trimming and J lost 5 bases, with 15 bases between them. This CDR3 is CASSELAAAVYGYTF. The CDR3 bases are TGTGCCAGCAGTGAACTTGCTGCGGCAGTTTATGGCTACACCTTC. The complete variable domain, with remaining parts taken from reference TRBV2 and TRBJ1-2, reads EPEVTQTPSHQVTQMGQEVILRCVPISNHLYFYWYRQILGQKVEFLVSFYNNEISEKSEIFDDQFSVERPDGSNFTLKIRSTKLEDSAMYFCASSELAAAVYGYTFGSGTRLTVV.

The CDR3 DNA reads TGTGCCACGGGAAGCCCCTCTGGAAACACCATATATTTT. Translating gives CATGSPSGNTIYF. This sequence joins TRBV10-3 and TRBJ1-3, with unresolved D. V lost 10 bases to trimming and J lost 0 bases, with 10 bases between them. This CDR3 spans 13 amino acids. Germline CDR1 is ENHRY and CDR2 is SYGVKD.

CDR3 protein: CAWTRWGEGYNEQFF. CDR3 nucleotide sequence: TGTGCCTGGACCCGGTGGGGGGAAGGCTACAATGAGCAGTTCTTC. V gene TRBV30 combines with J gene TRBJ2-1; perhaps TRBD2 as D (6 bases). This CDR3 spans 15 amino acids. CDR1 is GTSNPN, CDR2 SVGIG, per germline (reference sequence). V was trimmed by 4 bases and J by 3 bases, leaving 16 bases between them.

The chain employs TRBV5-6 and TRBJ2-1; possibly TRBD1 for D (8 bases). Trimming left V 7 bases short and J 9 bases short, with 17 bases between. Germline values: CDR1 SGHDT, CDR2 YYEEEE. The length of the CDR3 is 13 residues. The CDR3 DNA sequence: TGTGCCAGCGGACAGGGAGGGTCGGGTGAGCAGTTCTTC. It codes for CASGQGGSGEQFF.

Note on this clone: The sample has other DNA sequences that encode this CDR3 too. J is TRBJ2-7 and V is TRBV6-6; 9 bases fit TRBD1. The V segment lost 2 bases and the J segment 4 bases; nucleotides outside the gene matches: 3. The CDR3 sequence is 14 residues long. Germline V gene sequence: CDR1 MNHNY, CDR2 SVGAGI (reference sequence). The CDR3 sequence is CASSYGGQGYEQYF. The CDR3 DNA is TGTGCCAGCAGTTACGGGGGACAGGGTTACGAGCAGTACTTC.

The rearrangement links TRBV7-6 to TRBJ1-1; 7 nucleotides agree with TRBD1. Unmatched junction bases numbered 5, after V lost 1 base and J lost 6 bases. The CDR3 has 14 residues. Germline loops: CDR1 SGHVS, CDR2 FNYEAQ. The CDR3 DNA reads as TGTGCCAGCAGCTTAGATCCAGGGGGGGCTGAAGCTTTCTTT. It encodes CASSLDPGGAEAFF.